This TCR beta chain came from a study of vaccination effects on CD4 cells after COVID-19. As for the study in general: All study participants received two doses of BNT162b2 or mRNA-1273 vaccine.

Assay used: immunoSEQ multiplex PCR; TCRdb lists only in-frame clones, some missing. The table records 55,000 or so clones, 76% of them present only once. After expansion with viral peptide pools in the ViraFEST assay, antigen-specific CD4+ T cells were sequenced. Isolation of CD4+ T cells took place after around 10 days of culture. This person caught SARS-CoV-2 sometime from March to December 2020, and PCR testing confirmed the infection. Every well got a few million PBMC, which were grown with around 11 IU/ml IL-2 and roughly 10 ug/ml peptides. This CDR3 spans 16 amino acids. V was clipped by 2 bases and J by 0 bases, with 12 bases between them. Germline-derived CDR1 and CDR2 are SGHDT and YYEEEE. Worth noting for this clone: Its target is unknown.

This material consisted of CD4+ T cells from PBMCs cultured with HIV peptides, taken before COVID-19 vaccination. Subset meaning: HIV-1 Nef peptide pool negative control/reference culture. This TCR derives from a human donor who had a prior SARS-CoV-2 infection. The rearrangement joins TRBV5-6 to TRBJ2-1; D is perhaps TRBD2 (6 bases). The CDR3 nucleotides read TGTGCCAGCAGCTTCCCGGACGGGAGCTCCTACAATGAGCAGTTCTTC. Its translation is CASSFPDGSSYNEQFF. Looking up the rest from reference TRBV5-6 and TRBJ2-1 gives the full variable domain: DAGVTQSPTHLIKTRGQQVTLRCSPKSGHDTVSWYQQALGQGPQFIFQYYEEEERQRGNFPDRFSGHQFPNYSSELNVNALLLGDSALYLCASSFPDGSSYNEQFFGPGTRLTVL.